The source of this T cell receptor beta chain is a study of neurological immune-mediated disorders. Study-level information: Of the 35 or so patients with multiple sclerosis, roughly 30 had relapsing-remitting MS, whereas the remaining 3 had secondary progressive MS. General observations from the study: Whereas HTLV-1-associated myelopathy showed the most TCR clonal expansion, multiple sclerosis showed the least, with levels below those of healthy controls.

MiXCR, run by TCRdb on the 5' RACE reads, gives a single entry per CDR3 protein. The sample has about 80,000 distinct CDR3 sequences, 4% to 6% seen once. The table lists this clonotype with many counts. As yet, its antigen is unknown. The trim removed 0 bases at V and 11 bases at J, leaving 9 bases unmatched. Germline CDR1 is SGHDT and CDR2 is YYEEEE. The CDR3 is made up of 14 amino acids. The origin of this receptor is a woman in her twenties or thirties with multiple sclerosis. V usage is TRBV5-6 and J usage is TRBJ1-1; 8 bases are shared with TRBD1. The specimen sequenced was PBMCs. The DNA for the CDR3 is TGTGCCAGCAGCTTGGGCAGGACAGGGCACTTGGCTTTCTTT. This translates into CASSLGRTGHLAFF.